This T cell receptor (beta chain) stems from a study of liver allograft versus peripheral blood T cells. Study-wide background: In transplanted livers, T cell receptor repertoires were compared with those found in the recipients' peripheral blood. Study-wide results and caveats: Intragraft liver T cell receptor repertoires reportedly differed from peripheral blood repertoires.

Germline V gives CDR1 KGHSH, CDR2 LQKENI. This CDR3 region has 16 residues. V was pared by 6 bases and J by 4 bases, with 19 bases between. MiXCR, run by TCRdb on the reads, gives a single entry per CDR3 protein. The repertoire holds around 10,000 distinct CDR3 sequences, with about 19% as singletons. By sample share, this clonotype is medium-sized. Its antigen is undetermined. This receptor was taken from a human patient who had a liver transplant. Some of these T cells may belong to the graft donor. The chain recombines TRBV18 with TRBJ2-1; TRBD1 is a possible D gene (6 bases). CDR3 nucleotide sequence: TGTGCCAGCTCCCCCCCCGGACAGAACATATACAATGAGCAGTTCTTC. It encodes CASSPPGQNIYNEQFF.